The sequence of this T cell receptor (beta chain) was determined in a study of blood T cell repertoires in COVID-19. At the level of the study: T cells, B-cell-depleted T cells, or PBMCs supplied cDNA or gDNA.

TCRdb keeps only in-frame clones here, not all; method: immunoSEQ multiplex PCR. Among some 170,000 clones listed, about 79% were seen once. V shed 5 bases and J 4 bases; nucleotides not matched to a gene: 9. Per the germline V gene, CDR1 is MGHRA and CDR2 is YSYEKL. The CDR3 runs 16 residues. The specimen was peripheral blood. This sequence joins TRBV4-1 and TRBJ2-1; 9 bases align to TRBD2. This sequence was found in a woman aged 70-85 years with acute or convalescent COVID-19. The CDR3, as DNA: TGCGCCAGCAGCTTACATAGCGGGAGCCCGTACAATGAGCAGTTCTTC. It encodes CASSLHSGSPYNEQFF.